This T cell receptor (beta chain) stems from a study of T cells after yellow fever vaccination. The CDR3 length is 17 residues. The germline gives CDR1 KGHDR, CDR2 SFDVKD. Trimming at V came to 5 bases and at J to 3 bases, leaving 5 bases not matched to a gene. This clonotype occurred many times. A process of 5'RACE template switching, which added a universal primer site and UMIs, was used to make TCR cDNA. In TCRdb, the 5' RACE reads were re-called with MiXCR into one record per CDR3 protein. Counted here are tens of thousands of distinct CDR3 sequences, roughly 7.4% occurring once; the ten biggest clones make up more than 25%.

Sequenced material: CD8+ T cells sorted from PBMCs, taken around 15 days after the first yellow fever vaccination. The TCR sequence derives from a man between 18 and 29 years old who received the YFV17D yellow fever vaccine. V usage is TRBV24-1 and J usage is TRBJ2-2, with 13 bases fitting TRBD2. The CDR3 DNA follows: TGTGCCACCAGTGTTCGACTAGCGGGGGGTCACACCGGGGAGCTGTTTTTT. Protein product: CATSVRLAGGHTGELFF.